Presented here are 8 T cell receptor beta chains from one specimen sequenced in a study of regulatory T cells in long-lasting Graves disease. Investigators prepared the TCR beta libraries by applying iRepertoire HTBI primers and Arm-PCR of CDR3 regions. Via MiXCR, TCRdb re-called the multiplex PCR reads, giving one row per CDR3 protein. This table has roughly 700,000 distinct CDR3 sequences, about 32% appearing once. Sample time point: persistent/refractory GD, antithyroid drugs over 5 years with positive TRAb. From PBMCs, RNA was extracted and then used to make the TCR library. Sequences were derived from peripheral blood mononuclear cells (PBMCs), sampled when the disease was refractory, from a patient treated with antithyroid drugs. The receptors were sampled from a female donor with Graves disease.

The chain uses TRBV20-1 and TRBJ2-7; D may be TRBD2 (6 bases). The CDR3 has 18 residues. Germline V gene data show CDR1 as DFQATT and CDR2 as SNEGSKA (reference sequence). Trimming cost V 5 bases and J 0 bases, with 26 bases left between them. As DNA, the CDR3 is TGCAGTGCTTACGCCGCTGGTAGGTGGCGGGAAAGCTCCTACGAGCAGTACTTC. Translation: CSAYAAGRWRESSYEQYF.

Here the CDR3 reads CASSQGLGGETQYF. The CDR3 region has the DNA TGTGCCAGCAGCCAAGGCCTGGGAGGGGAGACCCAGTACTTC. The J gene is TRBJ2-5, the V gene TRBV7-6, with 7 bases fitting TRBD2. V lost 5 bases, J lost 5 bases, and 8 bases stayed unmatched. Germline V gene sequence: CDR1 SGHVS, CDR2 FNYEAQ. CDR3 size: 14 residues. Together with reference TRBV7-6 and TRBJ2-5, the CDR3 gives the full variable domain: GAGVSQSPRYKVTKRGQDVALRCDPISGHVSLYWYRQALGQGPEFLTYFNYEAQQDKSGLPNDRFSAERPEGSISTLTIQRTEQRDSAMYRCASSQGLGGETQYFGPGTRLLVL.

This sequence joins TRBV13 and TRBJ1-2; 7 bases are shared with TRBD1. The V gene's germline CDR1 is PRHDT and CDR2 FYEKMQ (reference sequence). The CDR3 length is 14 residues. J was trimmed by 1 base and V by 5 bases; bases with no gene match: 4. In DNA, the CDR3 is TGTGCCAGCAGCAGACAGGGATATAACTATGGCTACACCTTC. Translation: CASSRQGYNYGYTF.

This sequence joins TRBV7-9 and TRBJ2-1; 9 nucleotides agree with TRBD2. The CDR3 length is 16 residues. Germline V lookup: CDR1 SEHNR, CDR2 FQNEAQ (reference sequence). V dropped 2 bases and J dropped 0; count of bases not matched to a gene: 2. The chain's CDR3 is CASSLNSGSSYNEQFF. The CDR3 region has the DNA TGTGCCAGCAGCTTAAATAGCGGGAGCTCCTACAATGAGCAGTTCTTC.

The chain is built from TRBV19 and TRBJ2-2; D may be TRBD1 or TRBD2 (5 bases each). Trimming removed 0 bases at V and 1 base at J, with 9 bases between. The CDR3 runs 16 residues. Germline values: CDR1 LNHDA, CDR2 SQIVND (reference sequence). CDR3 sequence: CASSIEGTGNTGELFF. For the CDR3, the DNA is TGTGCCAGTAGTATAGAGGGGACCGGGAACACCGGGGAGCTGTTTTTT.

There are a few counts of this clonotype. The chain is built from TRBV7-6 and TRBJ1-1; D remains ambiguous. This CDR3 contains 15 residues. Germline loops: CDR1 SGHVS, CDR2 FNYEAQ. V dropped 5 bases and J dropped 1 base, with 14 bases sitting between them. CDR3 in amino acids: CASSLNVQQNTEAFF. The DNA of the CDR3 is TGTGCCAGCAGCCTTAACGTACAGCAGAACACTGAAGCTTTCTTT.

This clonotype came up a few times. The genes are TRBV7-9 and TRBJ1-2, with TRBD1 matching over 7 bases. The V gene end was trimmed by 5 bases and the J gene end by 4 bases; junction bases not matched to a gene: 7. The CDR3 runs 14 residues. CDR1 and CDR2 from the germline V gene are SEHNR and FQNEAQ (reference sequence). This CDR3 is CASSPPDRSYGYTF. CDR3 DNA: TGTGCCAGCAGCCCCCCGGACAGGAGCTATGGCTACACCTTC.

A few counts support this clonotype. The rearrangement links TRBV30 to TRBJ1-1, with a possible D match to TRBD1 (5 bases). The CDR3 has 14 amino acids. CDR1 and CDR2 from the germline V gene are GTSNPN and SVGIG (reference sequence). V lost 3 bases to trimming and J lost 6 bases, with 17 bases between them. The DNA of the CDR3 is TGTGCCTGGAGCTTAGGGGCTTCGGACGCTGAAGCTTTCTTT. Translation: CAWSLGASDAEAFF.